What follows are 18 T cell receptor beta chains derived from one specimen sequenced in a study of blood T cell repertoires in COVID-19. Assay used: immunoSEQ multiplex PCR; TCRdb lists only in-frame clones, some missing. The sample includes 210,000 or so clones, about 85% of them seen just once. Material for sequencing was PBMCs or T cells enriched from blood (not recorded which). These receptors all stem from a man aged 30 to 39 who had recovered from COVID-19.

The chain carries TRBV5-1 and TRBJ1-1, with 7 positions matching TRBD1. Germline-derived CDR1 and CDR2 are SGHRS and YFSETQ. This CDR3 spans 13 amino acids. V lost 6 bases and J lost 3; bases outside the gene matches: 5. The CDR3 region has the DNA TGCGCCAGCACCCCAGGGGGGCACACTGAAGCTTTCTTT. Its translation: CASTPGGHTEAFF.

This rearrangement joins TRBV6-2 or TRBV6-3 to TRBJ2-3, with a tentative D call TRBD2 (5 bases). There are 14 residues in the CDR3. Deletions cut 2 bases from V and 2 bases from J, with 8 bases between. Looked up from germline, CDR1 is MNHEY and CDR2 is SVGEGT. The CDR3 DNA follows: TGTGCCAGCAGTTACGGGGAGATCACAGATACGCAGTATTTT. Encoded protein: CASSYGEITDTQYF.

The rearrangement joins TRBV10-1 to TRBJ1-2, with no clear D. The V gene's germline CDR1 is WNHNN and CDR2 SYGVQD (reference sequence). Trimming removed 2 bases from V and 5 bases from J, with 9 bases in between. The length of the CDR3 is 13 residues. The DNA for the CDR3 is TGCGCCAGCAGTGAGGCTAGGAGTTATGGCTACACCTTC. Residues: CASSEARSYGYTF.

The chain carries TRBV27 and TRBJ1-2, with 7 bases lining up with TRBD1. This CDR3 has 17 amino acids. Trimming took 4 bases from V and 8 from J; bases not matched to a gene: 19. Per the germline V gene, CDR1 is MNHEY and CDR2 is SMNVEV (reference sequence). In DNA form, the CDR3 reads TGTGCCAGCAGTTCCCGGGAGGGGGCTTTATGGTCGGAAGGCTACACCTTC. This sequence encodes CASSSREGALWSEGYTF.

V is TRBV18 and J is TRBJ2-7; the match to TRBD2 covers 9 bases. The trim removed 5 bases at V and 5 bases at J, leaving 7 bases unmatched. Germline CDR1 reads KGHSH; CDR2 reads LQKENI. The CDR3 loop spans 14 amino acids. For the CDR3, the DNA is TGTGCCAGCTCAATTAGCGGGAGAGGTCACGAGCAGTACTTC. This sequence encodes CASSISGRGHEQYF. Drawing the rest from reference TRBV18 and TRBJ2-7, the complete variable domain is NAGVMQNPRHLVRRRGQEARLRCSPMKGHSHVYWYRQLPEEGLKFMVYLQKENIIDESGMPKERFSAEFPKEGPSILRIQQVVRGDSAAYFCASSISGRGHEQYFGPGTRLTVT.

The table lists this clone with a count of one. For the CDR3, the DNA is TGCGCCAGCAGCCAAGATCATTCCGAGCAGTACTTC. This encodes CASSQDHSEQYF. This chain joins TRBV4-1 and TRBJ2-7; D not resolved. The CDR3 has 12 amino acids. Trimming took off 0 bases at V and 6 bases at J, with 6 bases between the two ends. Germline-derived CDR1 and CDR2 are MGHRA and YSYEKL.

The chain is built from TRBV20-1 and TRBJ1-1, with TRBD1 identical over 7 bases. The length of the CDR3 is 15 residues. V shed 3 bases, J shed 2 bases, and the junction held 9 bases outside the gene matches. Germline V lookup: CDR1 DFQATT, CDR2 SNEGSKA (reference sequence). The CDR3 protein is CSASSAGGSNTEAFF. In DNA, the CDR3 is TGCAGTGCTAGTTCTGCAGGGGGGAGTAACACTGAAGCTTTCTTT.

CDR3 coding DNA: TGTGCCTGGAGTCCGAGTATCTCCGGGCCCCAGCATTTT. Its translation: CAWSPSISGPQHF. The gene calls are TRBV30 and TRBJ1-5; no reliable D call. The CDR3 is made up of 13 amino acids. V lost 2 bases, J lost 9 bases, and 14 bases lay in between. Germline V gene data show CDR1 as GTSNPN and CDR2 as SVGIG (reference sequence).

V usage is TRBV5-8 and J usage is TRBJ1-1; D gene uncertain. Germline CDR1 reads SGHTS; CDR2 reads YDEGEE. The CDR3 extends over 13 amino acids. V was clipped by 4 bases and J by 11 bases, with 18 bases between them. The CDR3: CASSPWSNLWAFF. CDR3 nucleotide sequence: TGTGCCAGCAGCCCCTGGAGTAACCTTTGGGCTTTCTTT.

DNA for the CDR3: TGCGCCAGCAGCCTCGACGGGGGTCTCAGTGACCCATATGGCTACACCTTC. Amino acid sequence: CASSLDGGLSDPYGYTF. The J gene is TRBJ1-2, the V gene TRBV5-1, with a possible D match to TRBD1 (5 bases). Trimming shortened V by 4 bases and J by 5 bases, and 24 bases separated the two germline ends. This CDR3 contains 17 residues. In germline, CDR1 is SGHRS, CDR2 YFSETQ. The whole variable domain, remainder taken from reference TRBV5-1 and TRBJ1-2, is KAGVTQTPRYLIKTRGQQVTLSCSPISGHRSVSWYQQTPGQGLQFLFEYFSETQRNKGNFPGRFSGRQFSNSRSEMNVSTLELGDSALYLCASSLDGGLSDPYGYTFGSGTRLTVV.

The chain links TRBV6-4 to TRBJ1-3; D is possibly TRBD1 (6 bases). Germline V gene sequence: CDR1 MRHNA, CDR2 SNTAGT. V lost 2 bases and J lost 1, with 18 bases in between. The CDR3 loop spans 18 amino acids. The CDR3 bases are TGTGCCAGCAGTGACCTACAGGGAGGGGACCGGTCTGGAAACACCATATATTTT. Protein: CASSDLQGGDRSGNTIYF.

This chain connects TRBV30 to TRBJ2-7; no clear D. CDR3 length equals 14 residues. Trimming removed 1 base at V and 4 bases at J, with 14 bases between. The V gene's germline CDR1 is GTSNPN and CDR2 SVGIG (reference sequence). The CDR3 sequence: CAWSGLLSAYEQYF. CDR3 DNA sequence: TGTGCCTGGAGTGGACTTTTAAGCGCATACGAGCAGTACTTC.

V is TRBV3-1 (or the pseudogene TRBV3-2) and J is TRBJ2-5; the match to TRBD2 covers 7 bases. J was trimmed by 5 bases and V by 1 base; bases with no gene match: 16. The CDR3 totals 18 residues. CDR1 is LGHDT, CDR2 YNNKEL, per germline (reference sequence). CDR3 DNA sequence: TGTGCCAGCAGCCAAGTGGGGGTGGCGGGAGTCCCGAGGGAGACCCAGTACTTC. Translated, it gives CASSQVGVAGVPRETQYF.

This clone has a single count. The CDR3: CASSYSRRGLYEQYF. The CDR3 DNA sequence: TGTGCCAGCAGTTACTCGAGAAGGGGGCTCTACGAGCAGTACTTC. V usage is TRBV6-5 and J usage is TRBJ2-7, with 7 bases matching TRBD1. Losses at the gene ends were 0 bases for V and 3 bases for J; bases not matched to a gene: 5. From germline, CDR1 is MNHEY and CDR2 SVGAGI. The CDR3 totals 15 residues.

In its sample, this clone was seen once. CDR3 bases: TGTGCCAGCAGGCGGGGGGGGATGAATGAGCAGTTCTTC. Its translation: CASRRGGMNEQFF. The rearrangement joins TRBV12-3 or TRBV12-4 to TRBJ2-1, with 9 positions matching TRBD2. J gave up 7 bases and V 6 bases, and 4 bases lay outside the gene matches. The CDR3 has 13 residues.

Note on this clone: Sequence at one end of the junction differs from germline and may be a read error. This sequence joins TRBV5-1 and TRBJ2-1, with a weak D call TRBD2 (5 bases). This CDR3 is built from 11 residues. Looked up from germline, CDR1 is SGHRS and CDR2 is YFSETQ. As DNA, the CDR3 is TGCGCCAGCAGCTCTACTAGTTCCTACCTCTTC. This encodes CASSSTSSYLF.

The chain uses TRBV3-1 (or the pseudogene TRBV3-2) and TRBJ2-7; a weak D match, TRBD2 (6 bases). The CDR3 spans 14 residues. Between the trimmed V and J ends, which lost 1 base and 3 bases, there was a span of 10 bases. The germline gives CDR1 LGHDT, CDR2 YNNKEL (reference sequence). The CDR3 sequence is CASSQGGRSYEQYF. In DNA, the CDR3 is TGTGCCAGCAGCCAAGGGGGGAGGAGCTACGAGCAGTACTTC.

V is TRBV4-1 and J is TRBJ1-3; D is undetermined. Trimming pared 1 base from V and 4 bases from J, leaving 8 bases between. The CDR3 runs to 14 residues. Germline V gives CDR1 MGHRA, CDR2 YSYEKL. The chain's CDR3 is CASSQAGSGNTIYF. For the CDR3, the DNA is TGCGCCAGCAGCCAAGCGGGGTCAGGAAACACCATATATTTT.